This T cell receptor (beta chain) comes out of a study of T cells in Graves' hyperthyroidism and ophthalmopathy. CDR1 and CDR2 (germline): SQVTM, ANQGSEA. The CDR3 contains 14 residues. The V end lost 2 bases, the J end lost 6 bases, and 13 bases lay between the germline ends. What was amplified from RNA transcripts were TCR beta CDR3 regions. The TCR CDR3 first-round RT-PCR relied on the HTBI primer set. Via MiXCR, TCRdb re-called the multiplex PCR reads, giving one row per CDR3 protein. The sample carries hundreds of thousands of distinct CDR3 sequences, roughly 40% recorded once. Comment on this clonotype: A read error is possible here, since a much larger clone lies one base away.

The sample comprised blood. The J gene is TRBJ1-4, the V gene TRBV29-1, with D possibly TRBD1 on 6 matching bases. The clonotype was recovered from a man aged 18-30 years with Graves' hyperthyroidism. In DNA form, the CDR3 reads TGCAGCGTTGAATCCGGGGCAGGGGATGAAAAACTGTTTTTT. Translating gives CSVESGAGDEKLFF.